The 11 T cell receptor beta chains below all came from one sample that was sequenced in a study of T-cell reconstitution after alpha-beta-depleted transplantation in children. For TCRbeta, the library was prepared with unique molecular identifiers. TCRdb recomputed calls from the PCR reads with MiXCR, one row per CDR3 protein. Found here are 250,000 to 350,000 distinct CDR3 sequences, about 10% of them singletons; the top ten hold over 9.5%. The sample here was PBMCs from the stem cell graft donor, taken from the stem cell graft. These receptor sequences come from a human donor who donated a stem cell graft to a child with SCID.

This chain links TRBV7-9 with TRBJ1-4, with D possibly matching TRBD1 (6 bases). V lost 4 bases to trimming and J lost 7 bases, with 16 bases between them. There are 15 residues in the CDR3. Looked up from germline, CDR1 is SEHNR and CDR2 is FQNEAQ (reference sequence). The chain's CDR3 is CASSSRRGAIEKLFF. CDR3 in DNA: TGTGCCAGCAGCTCGAGAAGGGGGGCGATTGAAAAACTGTTTTTT.

The rearrangement uses TRBV5-4 and TRBJ2-5, with 8 bases fitting TRBD1. The J segment lost 2 bases and the V segment lost 5 bases, leaving 5 bases of the junction unmatched. Looked up from germline, CDR1 is SGHNT and CDR2 is YYREEE (reference sequence). CDR3 length: 14 residues. This chain's CDR3 is CASRNRGNQETQYF. The CDR3 nucleotides read TGTGCCAGCAGGAACAGGGGGAATCAAGAGACCCAGTACTTC.

The chain is built from TRBV7-6 and TRBJ2-1; TRBD1 agrees at 9 bases. Germline CDR1 SGHVS, CDR2 FNYEAQ. V shed 5 bases, J shed 1 base, and the junction held 12 bases outside the gene matches. The CDR3 spans 18 residues. The chain's CDR3 is CASSARPGQGSSYNEQFF. DNA for the CDR3: TGTGCCAGCAGCGCACGCCCGGGACAGGGATCTTCCTACAATGAGCAGTTCTTC. Full variable domain (outside the CDR3, taken from reference TRBV7-6 and TRBJ2-1): GAGVSQSPRYKVTKRGQDVALRCDPISGHVSLYWYRQALGQGPEFLTYFNYEAQQDKSGLPNDRFSAERPEGSISTLTIQRTEQRDSAMYRCASSARPGQGSSYNEQFFGPGTRLTVL.

The V call is TRBV20-1, the J call TRBJ2-5; 9 bases map to TRBD2. The germline V gene has CDR1 DFQATT and CDR2 SNEGSKA (reference sequence). V lost 0 bases, J lost 5 bases, and 7 bases stayed unmatched. The CDR3 totals 15 residues. In DNA form, the CDR3 reads TGCAGTGCTAGAGATCGAGCGGGGGGTAGGGAGACCCAGTACTTC. It specifies CSARDRAGGRETQYF.

The chain links TRBV6-1 to TRBJ2-5, with D possibly called TRBD1 or TRBD2 (6 bases each). V dropped 9 bases and J dropped 4 bases, with 21 bases sitting between them. This CDR3 has 15 residues. Germline V gives CDR1 MNHNS, CDR2 SASEGT. CDR3 DNA: TGTGCCAGTTCTATAATCAGGGGAGGAGGAGAGACCCAGTACTTC. This encodes CASSIIRGGGETQYF.

This rearrangement joins TRBV12-3 or TRBV12-4 to TRBJ1-4, with D unclear. This CDR3 comprises 14 residues. V was shortened by 6 bases and J by 0 bases, with 8 bases between the two germline ends. This CDR3 is CASRGSATNEKLFF. In DNA form, the CDR3 reads TGTGCCAGCAGGGGGAGCGCAACTAATGAAAAACTGTTTTTT.

V gene TRBV19 combines with J gene TRBJ2-7; unclear D gene. The CDR3 is 13 residues long. The ends were cut back, 1 base at V and 5 bases at J, with 9 bases in the middle. Looked up from germline, CDR1 is LNHDA and CDR2 is SQIVND (reference sequence). The DNA for the CDR3 is TGTGCCAGTAGTATAGCTATTTCAGACGAGCAGTACTTC. Protein sequence: CASSIAISDEQYF.

The chain combines TRBV2 with TRBJ1-5; 7 nucleotides line up with TRBD1. Germline V lookup: CDR1 SNHLY, CDR2 FYNNEI. The CDR3 has 17 residues. J gave up 0 bases and V 4 bases, and 9 bases lay outside the gene matches. The CDR3 loop is CASSGDRDNYSNQPQHF. CDR3 coding DNA: TGTGCCAGCAGTGGAGACAGGGACAACTATAGCAATCAGCCCCAGCATTTT.

This chain joins TRBV20-1 and TRBJ2-7, with D tentatively TRBD1 or TRBD2 (5 bases each). The CDR3 extends over 14 amino acids. Trimming shortened V by 5 bases and J by 3 bases, and 17 bases separated the two germline ends. Germline V gene data show CDR1 as DFQATT and CDR2 as SNEGSKA (reference sequence). CDR3 amino acids: CSAARDPRFYEQYF. The CDR3 bases are TGCAGTGCTGCCCGGGACCCTAGATTCTACGAGCAGTACTTC.

This clonotype was found many times. The gene calls are TRBV9 and TRBJ2-6; D not certain. Trimming removed 0 bases from V and 3 bases from J, with 7 bases in between. CDR1 SGDLS and CDR2 YYNGEE come from the germline V gene. The CDR3 has 15 residues. CDR3 in amino acids: CASSVGSLGANVLTF. CDR3 nucleotides: TGTGCCAGCAGCGTAGGCTCCCTTGGGGCCAACGTCCTGACTTTC.

The CDR3 loop reads CASTEAQGFYEQYF. For the CDR3, the DNA is TGTGCCAGCACCGAAGCCCAGGGTTTCTACGAGCAGTACTTC. The chain combines TRBV28 with TRBJ2-7; tentatively, D is TRBD1 (5 bases). CDR1 MDHEN and CDR2 SYDVKM come from the germline V gene. CDR3 length: 14 amino acids. V lost 7 bases and J lost 3, with 16 bases in between.